This TCR beta chain came from a study of shared clonotypes between healthy human individuals. Background on the study: CD4 naive and memory got three plates each, CD8 naive two, CD8 memory one.

This clone was observed once. Its specificity is unknown. Clones were read by immunoSEQ multiplex PCR, and TCRdb kept only the in-frame ones, dropping some. The table lists hundreds of thousands of clones, around 73% of them singletons. This CDR3 is built from 14 residues. The J segment lost 6 bases and the V segment lost 4 bases, leaving 1 base of the junction unmatched. Per germline, CDR1 GTSNPN and CDR2 SVGIG (reference sequence). Study results and caveats: The rarefaction results pointed to incomplete sorted-subset sequencing despite large depth.

The sequenced material came from memory CD4+ T cells sorted from blood. Subset of the sample: CD45RA-negative fraction. V usage is TRBV30 and J usage is TRBJ2-2, with 14 bases fitting TRBD2. This TCR came from a woman aged 25 to 39 in good health. DNA for the CDR3: TGTGCCTGGACGGGACTAGCGGGAGCCGGGGAGCTGTTTTTT. Its translation: CAWTGLAGAGELFF. Full variable domain (outside the CDR3, taken from reference TRBV30 and TRBJ2-2): SQTIHQWPATLVQPVGSPLSLECTVEGTSNPNLYWYRQAAGRGLQLLFYSVGIGQISSEVPQNLSASRPQDRQFILSSKKLLLSDSGFYLCAWTGLAGAGELFFGEGSRLTVL.